Listed below are T cell receptor beta chains from one sample, sequenced in a study of CD8+ T cells in alopecia areata. The assay was immunoSEQ multiplex PCR, and TCRdb's table has in-frame clones only and misses some. The sample lists 150,000 to 200,000 clones, less than 75% seen once, with roughly 17% in the top ten. Sequenced material: CD4+ T cells sorted from blood, taken at approximately week 56, from a patient treated with tofacitinib. These receptor sequences come from a human donor with alopecia areata. The CDR3 runs from the conserved cysteine through the conserved F or W. The D gene is left open where the match is weak. Clone size is not always given. Where it is, it says once, few, many or a class for expanded clones.

>-|few|TRBJ2-7|TRBV7-2
CASSLDHEQYF
TGTGCCAGCAGCTTAGATCACGAGCAGTACTTC
>-|-|TRBJ2-5|TRBV30
CAWSVGGDGETQYF
TGTGCCTGGAGTGTTGGGGGTGACGGGGAGACCCAGTACTTC
>TRBD1|-|TRBJ2-5|TRBV4-2
CASSHDTLWTGGKETQYF
TGTGCCAGCAGCCACGACACTCTTTGGACAGGGGGCAAAGAGACCCAGTACTTC
>TRBD2|-|TRBJ2-7|TRBV7-2
CASSRSGTLYSSYEQYF
TGTGCCAGCAGCCGGAGCGGGACCCTTTACAGCTCCTACGAGCAGTACTTC
>-|-|TRBJ1-1|TRBV6-5
CASSRSGVTEAFF
TGTGCCAGCAGTCGATCAGGGGTCACTGAAGCTTTCTTT
>TRBD1|-|TRBJ2-7|TRBV11-2
CASSSLDRDAYYEQYF
TGTGCCAGCAGCTCCTTGGACAGGGATGCCTACTACGAGCAGTACTTC
>-|-|TRBJ2-7|TRBV11-2
CASSLAGDSYEQYF
TGTGCCAGCAGCCTAGCTGGGGACTCCTACGAGCAGTACTTC
>TRBD1|-|TRBJ2-7|TRBV2
CASRGDRGYEQYF
TGTGCCAGCAGAGGGGACAGGGGCTACGAGCAGTACTTC
>TRBD1|-|TRBJ1-4|TRBV30
CAYSGGSWEKLFF
TGTGCTTACTCAGGGGGTAGTTGGGAAAAACTGTTTTTT
>-|-|TRBJ1-5|TRBV4-1
CASSQERGRRPHPQHF
TGCGCCAGCAGCCAAGAGAGGGGAAGGCGACCTCACCCCCAGCATTTT
>-|-|TRBJ2-2|TRBV12-5
CASAQTQGSTGELFF
TGTGCTAGTGCCCAGACACAGGGTTCCACCGGGGAGCTGTTTTTT
>-|-|TRBJ2-3|TRBV29-1
CSVDYPLTDTQYF
TGCAGCGTTGATTATCCCCTCACAGATACGCAGTATTTT
>-|-|TRBJ1-1|TRBV12-5
CASGLRDTEAFF
TGTGCTAGTGGTTTGCGGGACACTGAAGCTTTCTTT
>-|-|TRBJ2-3|TRBV2
CAGSALRSDTQYF
TGTGCAGGGAGTGCCCTCCGGTCAGATACGCAGTATTTT
>-|-|TRBJ2-3|TRBV29-1
CSVGTDTQYF
TGCAGCGTTGGTACAGATACGCAGTATTTT
>-|-|TRBJ1-5|TRBV6-5
CASSPGELEPQHF
TGTGCCAGCAGCCCAGGGGAGCTTGAGCCCCAGCATTTT
>-|-|TRBJ2-7|TRBV5-1
CASSLRGESYEQYF
TGCGCCAGCAGCTTGCGAGGGGAATCCTACGAGCAGTACTTC
>-|-|TRBJ2-5|TRBV7-2
CASSLHDQETQYF
TGTGCCAGCAGCTTACACGACCAAGAGACCCAGTACTTC
>-|-|TRBJ1-5|TRBV7-3
CASSLRRDQPQHF
TGTGCCAGCAGCTTACGCAGGGATCAGCCCCAGCATTTT
>-|-|TRBJ2-3|TRBV19
CASRPGTSRGATDTQYF
TGTGCCAGCAGGCCCGGGACTTCGCGAGGAGCCACAGATACGCAGTATTTT
>TRBD1|few|TRBJ1-6|TRBV30
CAWTTGTDGSPLHF
TGTGCCTGGACCACCGGGACAGATGGTTCACCCCTCCACTTT
>-|-|TRBJ2-7|TRBV7-3
CASSFTQGGEQYF
TGTGCCAGCAGCTTCACACAGGGAGGCGAGCAGTACTTC
>TRBD1|-|TRBJ1-5|TRBV2
CASRIGTGSNQPQHF
TGTGCCAGCAGAATAGGGACAGGGAGCAATCAGCCCCAGCATTTT
>TRBD2|-|TRBJ2-7|TRBV4-1
CASSQVAGAYSYEQYF
TGCGCCAGCAGCCAAGTAGCGGGGGCCTACTCCTACGAGCAGTACTTC
>-|-|TRBJ1-2|TRBV2
CASSGSDARSGYGYTF
TGTGCCAGCAGCGGATCCGACGCCCGGAGCGGGTATGGCTACACCTTC
>-|-|TRBJ1-2|TRBV2
CASSEGLGRYGYTF
TGTGCCAGCAGTGAGGGGCTTGGTCGCTATGGCTACACCTTC
>-|many|TRBJ1-1|TRBV18
CASSPQGAVNTEAFF
TGTGCCAGCTCACCCCAGGGCGCCGTGAACACTGAAGCTTTCTTT
>-|-|TRBJ2-5|TRBV25-1
CASSEVLQETQYF
TGTGCCAGCAGTGAAGTTCTCCAAGAGACCCAGTACTTC
>-|few|TRBJ1-3|TRBV7-2
CASSLLGPDTIYF
TGTGCCAGCAGCTTACTTGGGCCGGACACCATATATTTT
>TRBD2|-|TRBJ2-3|TRBV30
CAWSGGLALDTQYF
TGTGCCTGGAGTGGAGGACTAGCATTAGATACGCAGTATTTT